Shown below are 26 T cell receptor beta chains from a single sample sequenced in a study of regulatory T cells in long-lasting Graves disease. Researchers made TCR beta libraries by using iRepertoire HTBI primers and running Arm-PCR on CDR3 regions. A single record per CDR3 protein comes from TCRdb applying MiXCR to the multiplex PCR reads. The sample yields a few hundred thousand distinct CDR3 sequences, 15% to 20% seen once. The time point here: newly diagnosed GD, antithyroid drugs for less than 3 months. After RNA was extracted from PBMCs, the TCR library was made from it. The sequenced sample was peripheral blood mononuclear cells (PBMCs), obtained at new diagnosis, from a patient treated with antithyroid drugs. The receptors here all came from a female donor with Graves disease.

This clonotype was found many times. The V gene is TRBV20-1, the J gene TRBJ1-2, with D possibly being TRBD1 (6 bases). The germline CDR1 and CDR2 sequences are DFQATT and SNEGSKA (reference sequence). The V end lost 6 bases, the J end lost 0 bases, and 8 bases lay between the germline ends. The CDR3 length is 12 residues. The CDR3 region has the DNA TGCAGTGCACCAGGGGCTAACTATGGCTACACCTTC. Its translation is CSAPGANYGYTF.

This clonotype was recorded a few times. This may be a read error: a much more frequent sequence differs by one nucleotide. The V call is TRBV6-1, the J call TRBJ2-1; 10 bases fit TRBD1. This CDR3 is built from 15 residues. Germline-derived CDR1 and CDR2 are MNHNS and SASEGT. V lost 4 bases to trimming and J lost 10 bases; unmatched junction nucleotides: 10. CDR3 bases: TGTGCCAGCAGTGGCGGACAGGGGGTTCGTTACGAGCAGTTCTTC. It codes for CASSGGQGVRYEQFF.

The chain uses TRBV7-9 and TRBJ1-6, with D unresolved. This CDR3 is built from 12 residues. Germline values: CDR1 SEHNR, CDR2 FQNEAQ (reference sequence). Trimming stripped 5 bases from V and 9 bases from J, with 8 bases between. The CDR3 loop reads CASSAGSSPLHF. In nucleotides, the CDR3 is TGTGCCAGCAGCGCTGGATCTTCACCCCTCCACTTT.

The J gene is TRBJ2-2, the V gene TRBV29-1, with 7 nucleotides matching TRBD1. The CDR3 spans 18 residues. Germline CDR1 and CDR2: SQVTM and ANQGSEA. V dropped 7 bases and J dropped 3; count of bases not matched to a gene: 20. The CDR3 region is CSAVGRTGGSWYTGELFF. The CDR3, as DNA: TGCAGCGCCGTTGGACGGACAGGAGGAAGTTGGTACACCGGGGAGCTGTTTTTT.

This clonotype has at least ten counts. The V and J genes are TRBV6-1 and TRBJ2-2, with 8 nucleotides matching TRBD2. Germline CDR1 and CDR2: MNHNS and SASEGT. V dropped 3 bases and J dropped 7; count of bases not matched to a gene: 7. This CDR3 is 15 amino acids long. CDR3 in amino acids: CASSDRGRSYGELFF. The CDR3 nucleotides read TGTGCCAGCAGTGATCGCGGGAGGTCCTACGGGGAGCTGTTTTTT.

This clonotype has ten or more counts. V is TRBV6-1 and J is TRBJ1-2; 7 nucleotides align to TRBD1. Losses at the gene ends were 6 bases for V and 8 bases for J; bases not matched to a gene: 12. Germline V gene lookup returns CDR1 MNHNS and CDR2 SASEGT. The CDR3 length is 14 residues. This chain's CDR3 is CASSLTTGSMGYTF. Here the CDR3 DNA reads TGTGCCAGCAGCCTAACGACAGGGTCTATGGGCTACACCTTC.

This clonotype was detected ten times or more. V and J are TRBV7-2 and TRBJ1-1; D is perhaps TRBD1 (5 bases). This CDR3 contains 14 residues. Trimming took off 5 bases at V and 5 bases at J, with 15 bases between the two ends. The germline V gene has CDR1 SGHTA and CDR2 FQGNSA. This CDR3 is CASSPGPERTEAFF. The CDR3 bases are TGTGCCAGCAGCCCGGGACCCGAGAGGACTGAAGCTTTCTTT.

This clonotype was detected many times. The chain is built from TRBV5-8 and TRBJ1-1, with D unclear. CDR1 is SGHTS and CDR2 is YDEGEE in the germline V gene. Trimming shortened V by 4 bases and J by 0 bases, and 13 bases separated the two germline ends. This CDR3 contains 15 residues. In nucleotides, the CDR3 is TGTGCCAGCAGCGAAGCCGGGATTTTGAACACTGAAGCTTTCTTT. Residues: CASSEAGILNTEAFF.

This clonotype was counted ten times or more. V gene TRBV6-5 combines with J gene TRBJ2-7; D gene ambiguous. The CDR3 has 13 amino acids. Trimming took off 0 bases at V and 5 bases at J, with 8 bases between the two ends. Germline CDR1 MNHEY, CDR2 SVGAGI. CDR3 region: CASSYSMWDEQYF. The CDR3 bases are TGTGCCAGCAGTTACTCGATGTGGGACGAGCAGTACTTC.

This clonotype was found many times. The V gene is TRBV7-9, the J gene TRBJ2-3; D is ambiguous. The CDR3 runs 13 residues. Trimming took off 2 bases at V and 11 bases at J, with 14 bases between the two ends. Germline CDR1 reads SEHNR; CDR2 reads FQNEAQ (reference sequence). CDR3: CASSLFTAEGQYF. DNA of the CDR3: TGTGCCAGCAGCTTATTTACGGCGGAAGGGCAGTATTTT.

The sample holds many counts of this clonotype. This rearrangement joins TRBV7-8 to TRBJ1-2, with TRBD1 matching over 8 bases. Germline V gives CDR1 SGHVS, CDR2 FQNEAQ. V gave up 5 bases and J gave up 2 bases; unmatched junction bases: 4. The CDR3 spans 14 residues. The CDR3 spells CASSARQGNYGYTF. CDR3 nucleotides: TGTGCCAGCAGCGCCCGACAGGGGAACTATGGCTACACCTTC. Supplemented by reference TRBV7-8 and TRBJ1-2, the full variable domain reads GAGVSQSPRYKVAKRGQDVALRCDPISGHVSLFWYQQALGQGPEFLTYFQNEAQLDKSGLPSDRFFAERPEGSVSTLKIQRTQQEDSAVYLCASSARQGNYGYTFGSGTRLTVV.

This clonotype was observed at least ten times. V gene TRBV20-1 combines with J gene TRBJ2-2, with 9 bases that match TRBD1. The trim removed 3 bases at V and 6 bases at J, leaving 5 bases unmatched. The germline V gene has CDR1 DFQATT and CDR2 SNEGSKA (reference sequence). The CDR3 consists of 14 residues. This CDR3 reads CSASTGTGPGELFF. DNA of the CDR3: TGCAGTGCTAGTACCGGGACAGGGCCCGGGGAGCTGTTTTTT.

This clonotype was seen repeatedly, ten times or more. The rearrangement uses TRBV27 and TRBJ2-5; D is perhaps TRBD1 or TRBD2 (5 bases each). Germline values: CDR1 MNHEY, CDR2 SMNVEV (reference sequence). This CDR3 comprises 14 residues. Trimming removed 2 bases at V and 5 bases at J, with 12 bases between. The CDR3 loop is CASSLIGARETQYF. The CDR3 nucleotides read TGTGCCAGCAGTTTAATCGGGGCGCGGGAGACCCAGTACTTC.

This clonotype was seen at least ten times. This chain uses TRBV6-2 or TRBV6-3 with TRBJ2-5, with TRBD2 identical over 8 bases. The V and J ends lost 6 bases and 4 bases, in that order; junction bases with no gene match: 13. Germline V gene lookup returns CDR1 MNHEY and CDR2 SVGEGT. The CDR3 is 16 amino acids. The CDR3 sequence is CASSKSSGSGGETQYF. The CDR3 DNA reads TGTGCCAGCAGCAAATCTAGCGGGTCGGGAGGAGAGACCCAGTACTTC.

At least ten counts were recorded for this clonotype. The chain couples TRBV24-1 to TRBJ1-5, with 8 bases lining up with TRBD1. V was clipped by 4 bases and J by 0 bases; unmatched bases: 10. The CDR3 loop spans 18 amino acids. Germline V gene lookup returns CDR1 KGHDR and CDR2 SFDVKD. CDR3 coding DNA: TGTGCCACCAGTGAGGGCCGACAGGGGCTAGGTAGCAATCAGCCCCAGCATTTT. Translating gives CATSEGRQGLGSNQPQHF.

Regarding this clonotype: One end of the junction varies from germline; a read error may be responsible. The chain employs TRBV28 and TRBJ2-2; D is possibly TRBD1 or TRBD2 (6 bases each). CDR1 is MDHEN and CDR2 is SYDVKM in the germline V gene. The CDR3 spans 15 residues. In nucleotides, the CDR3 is TGTGCCAGCAGTTCCGGACAGAGGCGGACCGGGGGGCTGTTTTTT. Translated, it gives CASSSGQRRTGGLFF.

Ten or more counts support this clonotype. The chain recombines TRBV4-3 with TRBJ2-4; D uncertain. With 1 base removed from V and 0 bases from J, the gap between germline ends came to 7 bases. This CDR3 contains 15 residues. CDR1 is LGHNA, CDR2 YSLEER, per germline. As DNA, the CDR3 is TGCGCCAGCAGCCAAGGAGGAATAGCCAAAAACATTCAGTACTTC. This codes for CASSQGGIAKNIQYF.

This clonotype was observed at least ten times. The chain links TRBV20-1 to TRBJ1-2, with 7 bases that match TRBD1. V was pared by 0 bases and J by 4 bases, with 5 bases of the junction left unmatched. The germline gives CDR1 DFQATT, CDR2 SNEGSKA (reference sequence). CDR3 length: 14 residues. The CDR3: CSARDRDSSYGYTF. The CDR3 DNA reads TGCAGTGCTAGAGATCGGGACAGCAGCTATGGCTACACCTTC.

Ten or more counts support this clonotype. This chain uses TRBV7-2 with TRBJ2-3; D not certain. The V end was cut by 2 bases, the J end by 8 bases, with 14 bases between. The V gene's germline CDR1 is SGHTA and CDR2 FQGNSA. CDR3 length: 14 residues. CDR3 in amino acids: CASSLSFNGGTQYF. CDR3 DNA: TGTGCCAGCAGCTTATCTTTCAATGGCGGTACGCAGTATTTT.

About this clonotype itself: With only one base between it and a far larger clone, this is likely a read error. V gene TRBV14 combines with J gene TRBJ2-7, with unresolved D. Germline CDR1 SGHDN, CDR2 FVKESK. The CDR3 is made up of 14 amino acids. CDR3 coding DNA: TGCGCCAGCAGCCAAATAGACCGGCCGGACGAGCAGTACTTC. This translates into CASSQIDRPDEQYF.

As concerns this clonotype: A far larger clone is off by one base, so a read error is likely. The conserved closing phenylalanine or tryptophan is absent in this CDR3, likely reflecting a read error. The CDR3 DNA reads as TGTGCCAGCAGCCCCTCGGGGAGTAGCGGGCTGGAGACCCAGTACTCC. It codes for CASSPSGSSGLETQYS. V gene TRBV7-2 combines with J gene TRBJ2-5, with 7 nucleotides matching TRBD2. After removal of 5 bases from V and 5 bases from J, the junction contained 14 bases not matched to a gene. The germline V gene has CDR1 SGHTA and CDR2 FQGNSA. This CDR3 is 16 amino acids long.

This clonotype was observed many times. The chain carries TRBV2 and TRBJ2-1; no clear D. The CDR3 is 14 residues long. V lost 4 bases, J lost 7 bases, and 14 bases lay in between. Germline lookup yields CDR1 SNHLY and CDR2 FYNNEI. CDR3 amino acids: CASSVQTFGNEQFF. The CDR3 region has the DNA TGTGCCAGCAGTGTCCAGACTTTCGGAAATGAGCAGTTCTTC. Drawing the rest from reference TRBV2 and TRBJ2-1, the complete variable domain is EPEVTQTPSHQVTQMGQEVILRCVPISNHLYFYWYRQILGQKVEFLVSFYNNEISEKSEIFDDQFSVERPDGSNFTLKIRSTKLEDSAMYFCASSVQTFGNEQFFGPGTRLTVL.

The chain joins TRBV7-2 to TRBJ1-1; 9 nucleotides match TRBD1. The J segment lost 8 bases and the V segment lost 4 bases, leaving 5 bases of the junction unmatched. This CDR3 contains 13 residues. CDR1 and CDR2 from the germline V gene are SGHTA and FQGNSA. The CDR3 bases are TGTACCAGCAGCTGGGACAGGGCTTCCGAAGCTTTCTTT. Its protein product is CTSSWDRASEAFF. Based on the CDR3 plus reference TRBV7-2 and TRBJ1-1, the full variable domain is GAGVSQSPSNKVTEKGKDVELRCDPISGHTALYWYRQSLGQGLEFLIYFQGNSAPDKSGLPSDRFSAERTGGSVSTLTIQRTQQEDSAVYLCTSSWDRASEAFFGQGTRLTVV.

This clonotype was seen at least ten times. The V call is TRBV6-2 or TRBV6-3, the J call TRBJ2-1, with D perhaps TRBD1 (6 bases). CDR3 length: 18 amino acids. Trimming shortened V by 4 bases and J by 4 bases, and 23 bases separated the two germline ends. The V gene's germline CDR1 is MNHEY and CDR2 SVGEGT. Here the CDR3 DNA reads TGTGCCAGCAGTTCTAACCCAGGACAGTGGTTTGTTTACAATGAGCAGTTCTTC. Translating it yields CASSSNPGQWFVYNEQFF.

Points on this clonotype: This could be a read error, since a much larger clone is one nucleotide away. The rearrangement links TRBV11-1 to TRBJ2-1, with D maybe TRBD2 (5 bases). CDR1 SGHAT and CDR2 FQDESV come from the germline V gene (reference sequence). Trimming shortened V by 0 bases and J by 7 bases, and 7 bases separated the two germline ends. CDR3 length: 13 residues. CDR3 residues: CASSLAGMNEQFF. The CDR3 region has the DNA TGTGCCAGCAGCTTAGCCGGGATGAATGAGCAGTTCTTC. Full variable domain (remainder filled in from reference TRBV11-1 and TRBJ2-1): EAEVAQSPRYKITEKSQAVAFWCDPISGHATLYWYRQILGQGPELLVQFQDESVVDDSQLPKDRFSAERLKGVDSTLKIQPAELGDSAMYLCASSLAGMNEQFFGPGTRLTVL.

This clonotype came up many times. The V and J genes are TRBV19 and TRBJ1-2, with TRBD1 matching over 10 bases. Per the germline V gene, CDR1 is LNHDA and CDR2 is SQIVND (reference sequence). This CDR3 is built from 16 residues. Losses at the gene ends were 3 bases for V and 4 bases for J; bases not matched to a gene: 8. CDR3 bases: TGTGCCAGTAGTATTGCCGGGACAGGGGTTTCCTATGGCTACACCTTC. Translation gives CASSIAGTGVSYGYTF. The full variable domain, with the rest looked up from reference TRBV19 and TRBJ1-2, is DGGITQSPKYLFRKEGQNVTLSCEQNLNHDAMYWYRQDPGQGLRLIYYSQIVNDFQKGDIAEGYSVSREKKESFPLTVTSAQKNPTAFYLCASSIAGTGVSYGYTFGSGTRLTVV.